This is a list of T cell receptor beta chains from one sample in a study of blood T cell repertoires in COVID-19. Here immunoSEQ multiplex PCR was the method, and the copy in TCRdb shows in-frame clones only, minus some. The sample contains under 250,000 clones, about four fifths of which appear only once. The sequencing input was peripheral blood. Receptor source: a man between 45 and 60 years old with active or convalescent COVID-19. Both conserved end residues are part of each CDR3. Fields, in order: D gene, clone size, J gene, V gene, CDR3 length, CDR3 protein, CDR3 DNA. The D gene is left open where the match is weak. Where a row states a size, it is once, few, many or the class of an expanded clone; other rows omit it.

D gene: TRBD1
clone size: NA
J gene: TRBJ2-1
V gene: TRBV15
CDR3 length: 15
CDR3 protein: CATSRDRGSYNEQFF
CDR3 DNA: TGTGCCACCAGCCGGGACAGGGGATCCTACAATGAGCAGTTCTTC

D gene: NA
clone size: NA
J gene: TRBJ1-3
V gene: TRBV10-3
CDR3 length: 16
CDR3 protein: CAISESPGAAGNTIYF
CDR3 DNA: TGTGCCATCAGTGAGTCACCAGGGGCGGCTGGAAACACCATATATTTT

D gene: NA
clone size: NA
J gene: TRBJ2-3
V gene: TRBV24-1
CDR3 length: 11
CDR3 protein: CATSSADTQYF
CDR3 DNA: TGTGCCACCAGTAGCGCAGATACGCAGTATTTT

D gene: NA
clone size: NA
J gene: TRBJ1-2
V gene: TRBV2
CDR3 length: 15
CDR3 protein: CASSEVGRANYGYTF
CDR3 DNA: TGTGCCAGCAGTGAGGTCGGCAGGGCGAACTATGGCTACACCTTC

D gene: NA
clone size: once
J gene: TRBJ2-5
V gene: TRBV7-6
CDR3 length: 15
CDR3 protein: CASSLQGGWQETQYF
CDR3 DNA: TGTGCCAGCAGTCTTCAGGGGGGATGGCAAGAGACCCAGTACTTC

D gene: NA
clone size: NA
J gene: TRBJ1-1
V gene: TRBV19
CDR3 length: 14
CDR3 protein: CASSIEDRTIEAFF
CDR3 DNA: TGTGCCAGTAGTATAGAAGACAGGACCATAGAAGCTTTCTTT

D gene: TRBD2
clone size: NA
J gene: TRBJ2-1
V gene: TRBV18
CDR3 length: 18
CDR3 protein: CASSPMGTGTSGLDEQFF
CDR3 DNA: TGTGCCAGCTCACCGATGGGAACCGGGACTAGCGGGCTCGATGAGCAGTTCTTC

D gene: TRBD2
clone size: NA
J gene: TRBJ2-7
V gene: TRBV11-2
CDR3 length: 14
CDR3 protein: CASSLDLAGGEQYF
CDR3 DNA: TGTGCCAGCAGCTTAGATTTAGCGGGGGGCGAGCAGTACTTC

D gene: TRBD1
clone size: NA
J gene: TRBJ2-2
V gene: TRBV7-9
CDR3 length: 16
CDR3 protein: CASSSRGQGDTGELFF
CDR3 DNA: TGTGCCAGCAGCTCGAGGGGACAGGGGGACACCGGGGAGCTGTTTTTT

D gene: TRBD1
clone size: NA
J gene: TRBJ1-5
V gene: TRBV7-2
CDR3 length: 15
CDR3 protein: CASSTGGGGNQPQHF
CDR3 DNA: TGTGCCAGCAGCACAGGGGGTGGTGGCAATCAGCCCCAGCATTTT

D gene: TRBD2
clone size: once
J gene: TRBJ2-1
V gene: TRBV2
CDR3 length: 15
CDR3 protein: CASSGRLAGDNEQFF
CDR3 DNA: TGTGCCAGCAGTGGACGACTAGCGGGGGACAATGAGCAGTTCTTC

D gene: TRBD1
clone size: NA
J gene: TRBJ2-2
V gene: TRBV7-9
CDR3 length: 16
CDR3 protein: CASSRSTGSNTGELFF
CDR3 DNA: TGTGCCAGCAGCCGATCGACAGGGTCTAACACCGGGGAGCTGTTTTTT

D gene: NA
clone size: NA
J gene: TRBJ2-1
V gene: TRBV30
CDR3 length: 11
CDR3 protein: CAWQQDNEQFF
CDR3 DNA: TGTGCCTGGCAACAGGACAATGAGCAGTTCTTC